This T cell receptor beta chain was recorded in a study of radiotherapy plus CTLA-4 blockade in lung cancer. There are 13 residues in the CDR3. Germline V gives CDR1 MRHNA, CDR2 SNTAGT. The repertoire was sequenced with immunoSEQ multiplex PCR; TCRdb's copy has only in-frame clones and lacks some. The sample holds about 78,000 clones; roughly 86% are singletons and the top ten take just over 0.85%. This clonotype was sampled from a human donor with non-small cell lung cancer who had stable disease on radiotherapy plus ipilimumab. V gene TRBV6-4 combines with J gene TRBJ2-5; D call uncertain. The specimen was peripheral blood, collected from a patient treated with radiotherapy plus ipilimumab. CDR3 sequence: CAKTGGQQETQYF. CDR3 DNA sequence: TGTGCTAAAACGGGTGGTCAGCAAGAGACCCAGTACTTC.